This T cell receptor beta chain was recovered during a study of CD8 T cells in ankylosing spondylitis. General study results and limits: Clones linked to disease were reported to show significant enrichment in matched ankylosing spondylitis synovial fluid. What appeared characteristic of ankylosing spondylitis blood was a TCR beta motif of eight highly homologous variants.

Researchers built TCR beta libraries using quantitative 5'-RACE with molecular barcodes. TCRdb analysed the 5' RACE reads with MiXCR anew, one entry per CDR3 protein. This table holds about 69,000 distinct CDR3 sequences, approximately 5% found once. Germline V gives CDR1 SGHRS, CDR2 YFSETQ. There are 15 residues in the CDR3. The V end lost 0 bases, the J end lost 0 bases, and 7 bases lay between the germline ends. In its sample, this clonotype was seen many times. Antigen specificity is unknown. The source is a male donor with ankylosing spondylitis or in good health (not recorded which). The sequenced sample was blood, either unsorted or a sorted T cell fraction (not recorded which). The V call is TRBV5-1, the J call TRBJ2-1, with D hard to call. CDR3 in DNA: TGCGCCAGCAGCTTGGACGTCAGCTCCTACAATGAGCAGTTCTTC. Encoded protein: CASSLDVSSYNEQFF.